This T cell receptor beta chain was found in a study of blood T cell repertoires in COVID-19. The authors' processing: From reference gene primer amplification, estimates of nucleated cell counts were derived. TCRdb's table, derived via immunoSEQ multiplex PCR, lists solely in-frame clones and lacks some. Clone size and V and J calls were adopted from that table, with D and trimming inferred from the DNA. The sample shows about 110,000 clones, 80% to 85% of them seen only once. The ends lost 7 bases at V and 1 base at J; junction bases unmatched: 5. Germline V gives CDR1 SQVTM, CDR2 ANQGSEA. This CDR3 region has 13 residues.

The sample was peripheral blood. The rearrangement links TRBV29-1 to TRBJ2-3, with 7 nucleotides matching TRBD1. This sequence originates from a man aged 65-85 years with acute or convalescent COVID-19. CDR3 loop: CSAQGVGTDTQYF. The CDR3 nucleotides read TGCAGCGCCCAGGGGGTGGGCACAGATACGCAGTATTTT.